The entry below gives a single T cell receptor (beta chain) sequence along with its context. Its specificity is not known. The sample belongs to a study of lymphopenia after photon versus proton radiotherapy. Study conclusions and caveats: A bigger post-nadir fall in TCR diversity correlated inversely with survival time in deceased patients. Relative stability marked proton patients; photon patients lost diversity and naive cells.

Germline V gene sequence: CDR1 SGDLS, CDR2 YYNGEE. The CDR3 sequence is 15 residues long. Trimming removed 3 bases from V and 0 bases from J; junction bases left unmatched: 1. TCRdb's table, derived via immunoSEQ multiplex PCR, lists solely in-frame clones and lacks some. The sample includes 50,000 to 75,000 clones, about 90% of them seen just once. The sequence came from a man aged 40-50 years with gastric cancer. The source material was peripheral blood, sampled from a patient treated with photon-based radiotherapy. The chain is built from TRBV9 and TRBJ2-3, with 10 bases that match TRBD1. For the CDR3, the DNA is TGTGCCAGCAGCGGGACAGGGGGTAGCACAGATACGCAGTATTTT. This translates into CASSGTGGSTDTQYF.